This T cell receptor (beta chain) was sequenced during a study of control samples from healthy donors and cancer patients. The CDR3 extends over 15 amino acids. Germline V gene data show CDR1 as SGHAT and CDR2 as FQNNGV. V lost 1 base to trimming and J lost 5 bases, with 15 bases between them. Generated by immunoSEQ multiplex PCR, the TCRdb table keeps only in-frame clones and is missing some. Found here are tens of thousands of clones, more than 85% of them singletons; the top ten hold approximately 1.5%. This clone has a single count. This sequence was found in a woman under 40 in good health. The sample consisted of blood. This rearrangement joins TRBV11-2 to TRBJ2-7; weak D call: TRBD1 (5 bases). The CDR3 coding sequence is TGTGCCAGCAGCTTAGCCATGGCAGGGATCCACGAGCAGTACTTC. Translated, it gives CASSLAMAGIHEQYF.